This T cell receptor beta chain was retrieved from a study of shared clonotypes between healthy human individuals. Study-level background: The composition of the donors was a couple of women and a few men aged 18 to 49.

The assay was immunoSEQ multiplex PCR, and TCRdb's table has in-frame clones only and misses some. Of roughly 1 million clones in the sample, about 75% were seen once. As for this clone: Its antigen is still unknown.

Overall study findings and caveats: As a rule, naive subsets had a larger estimated richness than memory subsets.

This CDR3 contains 12 residues. Germline CDR1 and CDR2: SGHTA and FQGNSA. Between the trimmed V and J ends, which lost 3 bases and 11 bases, there was a span of 11 bases. This TCR derives from a man between 18 and 29 years old in good health. This chain links TRBV7-2 with TRBJ1-5, with D uncertain. The specimen was memory CD4+ T cells sorted from blood. The subset is: CD45RA-negative fraction. CDR3 DNA sequence: TGTGCCAGCAGCTTTGCCACGGGGACCCAGCATTTT. It yields the protein CASSFATGTQHF. The full variable domain, rest sourced from reference TRBV7-2 and TRBJ1-5, is GAGVSQSPSNKVTEKGKDVELRCDPISGHTALYWYRQSLGQGLEFLIYFQGNSAPDKSGLPSDRFSAERTGGSVSTLTIQRTQQEDSAVYLCASSFATGTQHFGDGTRLSIL.